This T cell receptor (beta chain) was recorded in a study of cytomegalovirus exposure and HLA in healthy donors. Study-wide points: The study designated 150 to 200 TCR beta chains cytomegalovirus-associated.

J lost 2 bases, V lost 4 bases, and 6 bases had no gene match. The germline V gene encodes CDR1 SGHDT and CDR2 YYEEEE. The CDR3 is 15 residues long. With respect to this clone: No antigen is known for it.

Primers: 60 Vbeta forward and 13 Jbeta reverse. The method was immunoSEQ multiplex PCR; TCRdb's version includes in-frame clones alone and lacks a portion of them. The sample records some 110,000 clones, roughly two thirds being singletons. The chain employs TRBV5-6 and TRBJ2-7; 10 bases map to TRBD1. This sequence originates from a woman aged 25 to 39 in good health and CMV-seronegative. Specimen: PBMCs. This chain's CDR3 is CASSPGTGDTYEQYF. The CDR3 region has the DNA TGTGCCAGCAGCCCCGGGACAGGGGATACCTACGAGCAGTACTTC.